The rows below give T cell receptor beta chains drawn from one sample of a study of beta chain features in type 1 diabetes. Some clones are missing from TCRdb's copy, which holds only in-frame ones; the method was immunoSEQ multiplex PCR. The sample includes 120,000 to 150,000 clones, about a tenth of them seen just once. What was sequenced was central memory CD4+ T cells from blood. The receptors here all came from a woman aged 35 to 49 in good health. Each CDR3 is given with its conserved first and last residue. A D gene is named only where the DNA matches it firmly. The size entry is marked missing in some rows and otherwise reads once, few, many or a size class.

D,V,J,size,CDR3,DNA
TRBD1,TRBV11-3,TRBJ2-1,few,CASSSDRVHEQFF,TGTGCCAGCAGCTCCGACAGGGTTCATGAGCAGTTCTTC
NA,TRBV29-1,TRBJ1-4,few,CSVGVPQRYQYNEKLFF,TGCAGCGTTGGAGTCCCCCAACGGTACCAATATAATGAAAAACTGTTTTTT
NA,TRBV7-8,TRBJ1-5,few,CASSLQDNQPQHF,TGTGCCAGCAGCTTACAGGACAATCAGCCCCAGCATTTT
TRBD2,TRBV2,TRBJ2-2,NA,CASSDVAGFANTGELFF,TGTGCCAGCAGTGACGTAGCGGGGTTCGCGAACACCGGGGAGCTGTTTTTT
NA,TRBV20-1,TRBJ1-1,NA,CSVWAREAFF,TGCAGTGTTTGGGCCAGGGAAGCTTTCTTT
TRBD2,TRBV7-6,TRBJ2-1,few,CASSSVLRGGGEQFF,TGTGCCAGCAGCTCGGTGCTGCGGGGGGGCGGCGAGCAGTTCTTC
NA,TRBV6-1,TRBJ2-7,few,CASRGDSYEQYF,TGTGCCAGCAGAGGGGACTCCTACGAGCAGTACTTC
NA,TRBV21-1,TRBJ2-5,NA,CASSKEEQPAGTQYF,TGTGCCAGCAGCAAAGAAGAACAGCCCGCGGGGACCCAGTACTTC
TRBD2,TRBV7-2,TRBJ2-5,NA,CASRSAGGGETQYF,TGTGCCAGCAGGTCAGCGGGGGGTGGAGAGACCCAGTACTTC
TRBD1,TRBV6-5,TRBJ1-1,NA,CASVRTGEPEAFF,TGTGCCAGTGTAAGGACAGGGGAGCCTGAAGCTTTCTTT
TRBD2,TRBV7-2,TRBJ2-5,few,CASSSVGGAGGRYRYF,TGTGCCAGCAGCTCCGTGGGGGGAGCGGGGGGGCGGTACCGGTACTTC
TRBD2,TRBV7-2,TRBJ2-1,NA,CASSSERGPHNEQFF,TGTGCCAGCAGCTCTGAGCGGGGGCCTCACAATGAGCAGTTCTTC
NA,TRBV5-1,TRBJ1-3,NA,CASSLEVDMATGNTIYF,TGCGCCAGCAGCTTGGAGGTAGACATGGCTACTGGAAACACCATATATTTT
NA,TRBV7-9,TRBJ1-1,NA,CASSFQGDTEAFF,TGTGCCAGCAGCTTTCAGGGTGATACTGAAGCTTTCTTT
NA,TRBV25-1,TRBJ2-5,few,CASSAQGLSGQETQYF,TGTGCCAGCAGTGCCCAGGGTCTTAGCGGCCAAGAGACCCAGTACTTC
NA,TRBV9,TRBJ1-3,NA,CASSVSGVGFGNTIYF,TGTGCCAGCAGCGTGTCAGGGGTTGGCTTTGGAAACACCATATATTTT
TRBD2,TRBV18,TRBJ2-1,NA,CASSRTSGGNEQFF,TGTGCCAGCTCACGGACTAGCGGGGGAAATGAGCAGTTCTTC
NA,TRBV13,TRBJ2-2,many,CASSSLYGELFF,TGTGCCAGCAGCTCTCTCTACGGGGAGCTGTTTTTT
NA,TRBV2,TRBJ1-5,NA,CASSRLQSRKYSNQPQHF,TGTGCCAGCAGTCGACTCCAAAGCAGAAAATATAGCAATCAGCCCCAGCATTTT
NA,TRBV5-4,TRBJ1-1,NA,CASSLDRSFMNTEAFF,TGTGCCAGCAGCTTAGACAGGTCATTTATGAACACTGAAGCTTTCTTT
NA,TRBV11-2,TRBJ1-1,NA,CASSLVQALFPNTEAFF,TGTGCCAGCAGCTTAGTACAGGCGCTTTTTCCGAACACTGAAGCTTTCTTT
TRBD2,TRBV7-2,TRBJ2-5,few,CASSLNSGKETQYF,TGTGCCAGCAGCCTAAACAGCGGGAAAGAGACCCAGTACTTC
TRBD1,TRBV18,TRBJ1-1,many,CASSRGTAFEAFF,TGTGCCAGCTCACGAGGGACAGCGTTTGAAGCTTTCTTT
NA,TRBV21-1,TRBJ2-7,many,CASRRQGAYEQYF,TGTGCCAGCAGACGACAGGGGGCCTACGAGCAGTACTTC
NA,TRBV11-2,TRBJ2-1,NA,CASSLSAGAQGYEQFF,TGTGCCAGCAGCTTATCCGCCGGTGCGCAGGGCTATGAGCAGTTCTTC
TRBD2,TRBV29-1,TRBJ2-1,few,CSVFGGALNEQFF,TGCAGCGTATTCGGGGGGGCCCTCAATGAGCAGTTCTTC
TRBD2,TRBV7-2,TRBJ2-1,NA,CASSPGRDYNEQFF,TGTGCCAGCAGCCCGGGGAGGGACTACAATGAGCAGTTCTTC
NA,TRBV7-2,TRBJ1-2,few,CASSLGENYGYTF,TGTGCCAGCAGCTTAGGGGAGAACTATGGCTACACCTTC
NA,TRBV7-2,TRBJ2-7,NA,CASSLSRNSEQYF,TGTGCCAGCAGCTTATCCAGGAACTCCGAGCAGTACTTC
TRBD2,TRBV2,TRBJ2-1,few,CASITSGGPGDEQFF,TGTGCCAGCATTACTAGCGGGGGGCCGGGGGATGAGCAGTTCTTC
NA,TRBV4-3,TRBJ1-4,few,CASSPAGMIGEKLFF,TGCGCCAGCAGCCCTGCGGGGATGATCGGTGAAAAACTGTTTTTT
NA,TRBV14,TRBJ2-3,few,CASSLRQTSTDTQYF,TGTGCCAGCAGCCTCCGACAGACATCAACAGATACGCAGTATTTT
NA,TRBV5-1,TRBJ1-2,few,CARLVIGGYTF,TGCGCCAGGTTGGTTATCGGTGGCTACACCTTC
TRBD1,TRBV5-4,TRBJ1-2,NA,CASSLSGQGSYGYTF,TGTGCCAGCAGCCTATCGGGACAGGGGTCCTATGGCTACACCTTC
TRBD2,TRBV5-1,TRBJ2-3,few,CASSLGLAGTDTQYF,TGCGCCAGCAGCTTGGGCCTAGCGGGCACAGATACGCAGTATTTT